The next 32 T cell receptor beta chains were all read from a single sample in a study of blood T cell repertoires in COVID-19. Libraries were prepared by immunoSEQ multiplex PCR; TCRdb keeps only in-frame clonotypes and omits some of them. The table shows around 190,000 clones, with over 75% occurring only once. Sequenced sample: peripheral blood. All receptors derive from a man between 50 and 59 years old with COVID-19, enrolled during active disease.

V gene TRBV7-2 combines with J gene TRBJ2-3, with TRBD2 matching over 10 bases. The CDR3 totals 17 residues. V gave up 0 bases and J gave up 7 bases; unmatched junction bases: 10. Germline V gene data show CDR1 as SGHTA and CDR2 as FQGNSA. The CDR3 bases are TGTGCCAGCAGCTTAGCGCTAGCGAGGACTAGCGGAAATACGCAGTATTTT. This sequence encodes CASSLALARTSGNTQYF. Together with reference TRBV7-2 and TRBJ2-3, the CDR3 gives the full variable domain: GAGVSQSPSNKVTEKGKDVELRCDPISGHTALYWYRQSLGQGLEFLIYFQGNSAPDKSGLPSDRFSAERTGGSVSTLTIQRTQQEDSAVYLCASSLALARTSGNTQYFGPGTRLTVL.

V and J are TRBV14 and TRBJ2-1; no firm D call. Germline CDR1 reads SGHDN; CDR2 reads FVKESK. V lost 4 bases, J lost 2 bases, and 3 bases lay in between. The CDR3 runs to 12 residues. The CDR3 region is CASSPAYNEQFF. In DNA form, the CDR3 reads TGTGCCAGCAGCCCCGCCTACAATGAGCAGTTCTTC.

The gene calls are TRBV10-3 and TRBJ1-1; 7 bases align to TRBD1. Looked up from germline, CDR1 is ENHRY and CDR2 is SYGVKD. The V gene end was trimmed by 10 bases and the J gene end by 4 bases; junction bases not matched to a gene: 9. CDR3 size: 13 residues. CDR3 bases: TGTGCCACCACACAGGGGTACAGCACTGAAGCTTTCTTT. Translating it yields CATTQGYSTEAFF.

The CDR3 bases are TGTGCCAGCAGTTACTCGGGTCAGCGTTCGGGCGAGCAGTACTTC. This encodes CASSYSGQRSGEQYF. The V call is TRBV6-5, the J call TRBJ2-7; D not certain. The V end was cut by 0 bases, the J end by 6 bases, with 15 bases between. The germline V gene encodes CDR1 MNHEY and CDR2 SVGAGI. This CDR3 spans 15 amino acids.

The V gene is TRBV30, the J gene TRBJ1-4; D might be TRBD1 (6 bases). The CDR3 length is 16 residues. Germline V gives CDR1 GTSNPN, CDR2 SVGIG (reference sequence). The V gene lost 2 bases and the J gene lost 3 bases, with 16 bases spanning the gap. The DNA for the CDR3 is TGTGCCTGGAGTCCAACAGGGCATCCCGCTAATGAAAAACTGTTTTTT. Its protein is CAWSPTGHPANEKLFF.

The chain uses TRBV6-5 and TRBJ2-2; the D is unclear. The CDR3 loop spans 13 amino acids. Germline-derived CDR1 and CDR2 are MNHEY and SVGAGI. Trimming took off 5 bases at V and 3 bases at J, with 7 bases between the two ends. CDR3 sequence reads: CASSRLDTGELFF. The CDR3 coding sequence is TGTGCCAGCAGTAGGCTAGACACCGGGGAGCTGTTTTTT.

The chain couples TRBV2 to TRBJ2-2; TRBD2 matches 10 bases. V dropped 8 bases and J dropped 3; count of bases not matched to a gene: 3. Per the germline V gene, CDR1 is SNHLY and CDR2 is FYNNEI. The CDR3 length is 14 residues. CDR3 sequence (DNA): TGTGCCAGCCGACTAGCGGGCTACACCGGGGAGCTGTTTTTT. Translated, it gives CASRLAGYTGELFF.

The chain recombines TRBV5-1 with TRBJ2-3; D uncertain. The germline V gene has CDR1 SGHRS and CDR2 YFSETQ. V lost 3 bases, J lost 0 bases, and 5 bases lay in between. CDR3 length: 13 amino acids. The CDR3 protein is CASSSLSTDTQYF. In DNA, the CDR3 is TGCGCCAGCAGCTCACTCAGCACAGATACGCAGTATTTT.

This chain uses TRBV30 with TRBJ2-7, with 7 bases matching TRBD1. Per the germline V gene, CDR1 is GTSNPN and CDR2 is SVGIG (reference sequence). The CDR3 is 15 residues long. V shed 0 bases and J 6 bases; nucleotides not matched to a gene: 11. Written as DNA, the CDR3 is TGTGCCTGGAGTGTATTGGCAGGGGGTTCGTCCGAGCAGTACTTC. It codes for CAWSVLAGGSSEQYF.

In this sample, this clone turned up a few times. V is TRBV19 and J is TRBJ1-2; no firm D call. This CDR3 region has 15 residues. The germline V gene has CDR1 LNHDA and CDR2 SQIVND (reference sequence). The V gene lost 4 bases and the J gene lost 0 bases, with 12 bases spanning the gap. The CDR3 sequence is CASSTDGRTNYGYTF. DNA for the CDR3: TGTGCCAGTAGTACCGACGGGAGGACTAACTATGGCTACACCTTC.

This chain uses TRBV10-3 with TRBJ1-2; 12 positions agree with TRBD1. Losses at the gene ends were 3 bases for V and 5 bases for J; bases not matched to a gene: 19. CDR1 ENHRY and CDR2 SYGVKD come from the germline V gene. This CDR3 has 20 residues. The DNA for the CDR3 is TGTGCCATCAGTGATCCCTATACCGCCGGGACAGGGGGCGCTGGGTATGGCTACACCTTC. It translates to CAISDPYTAGTGGAGYGYTF.

CDR3 in DNA: TGTGCCAGCACCAAAGGACTAGCGGGAGTCACAGATACGCAGTATTTT. It yields the protein CASTKGLAGVTDTQYF. The chain carries TRBV5-4 and TRBJ2-3; TRBD2 matches 13 bases. The length of the CDR3 is 16 residues. The germline gives CDR1 SGHNT, CDR2 YYREEE (reference sequence). V gave up 6 bases and J gave up 2 bases; unmatched junction bases: 6.

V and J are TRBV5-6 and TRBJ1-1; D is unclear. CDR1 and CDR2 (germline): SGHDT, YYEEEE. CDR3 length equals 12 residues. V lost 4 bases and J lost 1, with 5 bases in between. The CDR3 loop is CASSPWNTEAFF. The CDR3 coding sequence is TGTGCCAGCAGCCCATGGAACACTGAAGCTTTCTTT.

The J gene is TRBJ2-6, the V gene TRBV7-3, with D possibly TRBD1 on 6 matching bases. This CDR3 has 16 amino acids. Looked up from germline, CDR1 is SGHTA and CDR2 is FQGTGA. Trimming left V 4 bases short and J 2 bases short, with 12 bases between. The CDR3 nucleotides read TGTGCCAGCAGCTCCGGACAGCCAGCTGGGGCCAACGTCCTGACTTTC. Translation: CASSSGQPAGANVLTF.

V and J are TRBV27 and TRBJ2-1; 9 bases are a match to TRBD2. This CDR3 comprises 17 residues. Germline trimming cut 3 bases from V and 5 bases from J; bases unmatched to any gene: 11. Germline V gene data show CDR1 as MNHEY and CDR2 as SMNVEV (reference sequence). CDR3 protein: CASSLRDGLAIHNEQFF. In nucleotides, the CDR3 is TGTGCCAGCAGTTTGAGGGATGGACTAGCGATCCACAATGAGCAGTTCTTC.

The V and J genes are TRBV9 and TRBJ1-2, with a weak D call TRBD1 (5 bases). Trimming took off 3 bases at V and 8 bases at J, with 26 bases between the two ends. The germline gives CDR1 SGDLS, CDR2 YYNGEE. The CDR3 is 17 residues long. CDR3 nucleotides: TGTGCCAGCAGCGACCCGTTCCCTGGGGCTACCCCTCGGGGCTACACCTTC. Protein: CASSDPFPGATPRGYTF.

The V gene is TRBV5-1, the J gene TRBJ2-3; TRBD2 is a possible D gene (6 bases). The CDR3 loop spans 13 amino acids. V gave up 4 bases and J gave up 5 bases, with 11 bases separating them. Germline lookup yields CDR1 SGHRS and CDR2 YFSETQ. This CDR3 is CASSTPGGDTQYF. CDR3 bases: TGCGCCAGCAGCACCCCCGGGGGAGATACGCAGTATTTT.

CDR3 region: CASSLDLDRNTEAFF. CDR3 nucleotides: TGTGCCAGCAGCTTGGACCTTGACAGAAACACTGAAGCTTTCTTT. The V and J genes are TRBV11-2 and TRBJ1-1; D may be TRBD1 (5 bases). The germline V gene has CDR1 SGHAT and CDR2 FQNNGV. V was shortened by 3 bases and J by 2 bases, with 13 bases between the two germline ends. The CDR3 runs 15 residues.

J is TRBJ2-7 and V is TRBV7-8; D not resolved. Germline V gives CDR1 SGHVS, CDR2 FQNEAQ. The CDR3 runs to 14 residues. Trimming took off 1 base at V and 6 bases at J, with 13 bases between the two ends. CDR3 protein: CASSLGGPRGEQYF. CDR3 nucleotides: TGTGCCAGCAGCTTAGGAGGCCCGCGTGGCGAGCAGTACTTC.

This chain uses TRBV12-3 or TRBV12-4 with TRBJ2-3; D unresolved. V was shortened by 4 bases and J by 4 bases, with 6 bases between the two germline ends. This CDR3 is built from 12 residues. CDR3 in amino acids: CASSSGSDTQYF. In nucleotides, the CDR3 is TGTGCCAGCAGTTCAGGATCAGATACGCAGTATTTT.

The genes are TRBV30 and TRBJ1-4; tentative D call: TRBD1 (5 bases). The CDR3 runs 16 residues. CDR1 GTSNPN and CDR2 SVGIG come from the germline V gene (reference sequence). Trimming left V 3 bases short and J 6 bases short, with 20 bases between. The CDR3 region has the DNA TGTGCCTGGAGGCCACCGTACAGGCGTGGGTATGAAAAACTGTTTTTT. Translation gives CAWRPPYRRGYEKLFF.

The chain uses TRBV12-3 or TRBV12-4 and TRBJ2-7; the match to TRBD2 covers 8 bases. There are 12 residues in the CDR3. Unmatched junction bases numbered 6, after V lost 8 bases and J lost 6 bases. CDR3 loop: CASSGGAAEQYF. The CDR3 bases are TGTGCCAGCTCCGGGGGGGCCGCCGAGCAGTACTTC.

The CDR3 sequence is CASSLNGPGLAGRGTQYF. For the CDR3, the DNA is TGTGCCAGCAGCTTAAATGGGCCGGGACTAGCGGGCCGGGGGACCCAGTACTTC. The chain joins TRBV7-3 to TRBJ2-5; 12 nucleotides align to TRBD2. Germline loops: CDR1 SGHTA, CDR2 FQGTGA. This CDR3 has 18 residues. Germline trimming cut 1 base from V and 7 bases from J; bases unmatched to any gene: 13.

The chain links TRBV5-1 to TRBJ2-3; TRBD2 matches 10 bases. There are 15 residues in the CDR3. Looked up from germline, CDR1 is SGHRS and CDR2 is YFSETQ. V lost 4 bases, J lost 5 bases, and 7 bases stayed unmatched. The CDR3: CASSTGLAEGDTQYF. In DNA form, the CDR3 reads TGCGCCAGCAGCACAGGACTAGCGGAGGGAGATACGCAGTATTTT.

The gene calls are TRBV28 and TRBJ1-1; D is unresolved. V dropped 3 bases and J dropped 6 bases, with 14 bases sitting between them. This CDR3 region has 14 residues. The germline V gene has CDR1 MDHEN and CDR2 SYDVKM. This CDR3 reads CASSFGVVRAEAFF. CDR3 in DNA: TGTGCCAGCAGTTTCGGGGTGGTGAGGGCTGAAGCTTTCTTT.

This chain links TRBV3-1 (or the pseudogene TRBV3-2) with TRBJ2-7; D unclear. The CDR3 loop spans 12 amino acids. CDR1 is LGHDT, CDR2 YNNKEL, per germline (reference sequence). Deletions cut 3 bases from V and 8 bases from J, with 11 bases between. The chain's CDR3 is CASSHLELQQYF. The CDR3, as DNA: TGTGCCAGCAGCCACCTAGAGCTACAGCAGTACTTC.

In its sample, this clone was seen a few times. The CDR3, as DNA: TGTGCCAGTAGTAAGATGGGGGCAGGGTCCACTGAAGCTTTCTTT. Amino acids: CASSKMGAGSTEAFF. The V call is TRBV19, the J call TRBJ1-1; D might be TRBD1 (6 bases). Germline V gives CDR1 LNHDA, CDR2 SQIVND (reference sequence). The V gene lost 4 bases and the J gene lost 4 bases, with 16 bases spanning the gap. The CDR3 is made up of 15 amino acids.

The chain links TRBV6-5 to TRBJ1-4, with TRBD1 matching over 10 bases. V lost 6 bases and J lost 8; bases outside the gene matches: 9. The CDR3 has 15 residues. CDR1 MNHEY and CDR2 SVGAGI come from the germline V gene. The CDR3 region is CASRSGTGVGEKLFF. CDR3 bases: TGTGCCAGCAGATCTGGGACAGGGGTAGGGGAAAAACTGTTTTTT.

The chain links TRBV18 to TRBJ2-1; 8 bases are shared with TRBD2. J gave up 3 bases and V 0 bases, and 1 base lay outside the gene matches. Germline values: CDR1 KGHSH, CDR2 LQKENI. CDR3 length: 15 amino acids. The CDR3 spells CASSPPSGSYNEQFF. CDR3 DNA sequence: TGTGCCAGCTCACCACCGAGCGGGAGCTACAATGAGCAGTTCTTC.

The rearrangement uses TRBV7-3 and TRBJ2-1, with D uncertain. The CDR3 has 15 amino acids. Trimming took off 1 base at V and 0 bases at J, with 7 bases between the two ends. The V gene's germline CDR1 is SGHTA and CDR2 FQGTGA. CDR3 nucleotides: TGTGCCAGCAGCTTAAATCCGAGCTCCTACAATGAGCAGTTCTTC. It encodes CASSLNPSSYNEQFF.

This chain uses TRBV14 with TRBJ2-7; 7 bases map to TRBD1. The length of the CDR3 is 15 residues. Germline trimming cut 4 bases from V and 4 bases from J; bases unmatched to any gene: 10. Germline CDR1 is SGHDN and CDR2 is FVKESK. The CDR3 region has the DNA TGTGCCAGCAGCCGGACGACAGGGAGTCGGTACGAGCAGTACTTC. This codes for CASSRTTGSRYEQYF.

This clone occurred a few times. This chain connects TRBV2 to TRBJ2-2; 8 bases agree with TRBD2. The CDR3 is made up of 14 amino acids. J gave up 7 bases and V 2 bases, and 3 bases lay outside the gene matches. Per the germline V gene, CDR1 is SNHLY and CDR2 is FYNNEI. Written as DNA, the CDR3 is TGTGCCAGCAGTGAATTAGCGGGACGCGGGGAGCTGTTTTTT. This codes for CASSELAGRGELFF.